Listed below are T cell receptor beta chains from one sample, sequenced in a study of T cell responses to AZD1222 COVID-19 vaccine. Here immunoSEQ multiplex PCR was the method, and the copy in TCRdb shows in-frame clones only, minus some. This sample has fewer than 85,000 clones, with about 91% found just once. The specimen comprised peripheral blood, sampled on day 0 of AZD1222 vaccination. These receptors originate from an adult in good health. Each CDR3 is given with its conserved first and last residue.

V	J	CDR3
TRBV18	TRBJ1-4	CASAGQEIEKLFF
TRBV7-2	TRBJ1-3	CASGPDRVKSGNTIYF
TRBV28	TRBJ2-1	CASSRVDEQFF
TRBV19	TRBJ1-6	CASSIVYGQGDLLTLHF
TRBV4-3	TRBJ1-3	CASSQDPPRAGANSGNTIYF
TRBV5-6	TRBJ1-5	CASSSRDRGSNQPQHF
TRBV24-1	TRBJ2-5	CATSEHLGAQYF
TRBV4-1	TRBJ2-5	CASSQKEGSVAGREETQYF
TRBV28	TRBJ2-7	CASSLMGTEQYF
TRBV5-5	TRBJ1-2	CASSFGQNYGYTF
TRBV7-3	TRBJ2-7	CASSLNRVDEQYF
TRBV7-2	TRBJ1-5	CASSSQRNQGTQHF
TRBV5-1	TRBJ2-7	CASGGQGTSYEQYF
TRBV28	TRBJ1-1	CASSFSASNTEAFF
TRBV14	TRBJ1-2	CASSQAVRPPSDGYTF
TRBV27	TRBJ2-7	CASSFGGGEQYF
TRBV27	TRBJ2-7	CASSSSGWEQYF
TRBV18	TRBJ1-3	CASSQLPGQGASGNTIYF
TRBV7-9	TRBJ2-2	CASSSGAGQNTGELFF
TRBV4-2	TRBJ2-6	CASSQVASVAGGLTGANVLTF
TRBV11-2	TRBJ1-4	CASSQGTAKNEKLFF
TRBV6-2/TRBV6-3	TRBJ2-3	CACSLWRAGSPQYF
TRBV29-1	TRBJ2-3	CSVETPDRDTDTQYF
TRBV4-1	TRBJ2-7	CASSQDQGQAYEQYF
TRBV28	TRBJ2-1	CASSLLTGGAYNEQFF
TRBV5-1	TRBJ2-7	CASSPDNPYEQYF
TRBV14	TRBJ2-1	CASSHIGGDSYNEQFF
TRBV6-4	TRBJ1-5	CASTEMGGVSNQPQHF
TRBV6-5	TRBJ1-2	CASSYSSGYYGYTF
TRBV19	TRBJ1-1	CASTTGMNTEAFF
TRBV5-4	TRBJ1-1	CASSGLTGATEAFF
TRBV9	TRBJ1-4	CASSVDGTTNEKLFF
TRBV28	TRBJ1-1	CASSLLGGEAFF
TRBV3-1/TRBV3-2	TRBJ2-5	CASSQDPGPAETQYF
TRBV19	TRBJ1-2	CASSIGGTGDYGYTF
TRBV2	TRBJ2-5	CASMGGASGKETQYF
TRBV9	TRBJ1-1	CASSVSGNTEAFF
TRBV29-1	TRBJ1-2	CSVRRQGANYGYTF
TRBV10-3	TRBJ2-5	CASTAGEGAGGETQYF
TRBV28	TRBJ1-2	CASMGNSNYGYTF
TRBV2	TRBJ2-7	CASSGTSSSYEQYF
TRBV13	TRBJ2-5	CASSGNQETQYF
TRBV5-4	TRBJ2-5	CASSGPRKQGQETQYF
TRBV4-3	TRBJ1-5	CASSQDRAQPQHF
TRBV15	TRBJ2-3	CATSRGITDTQYF
TRBV3-1/TRBV3-2	TRBJ1-5	CASSQSGDQPQHF
TRBV9	TRBJ1-3	CASSARGESSGNTIYF
TRBV27	TRBJ1-1	CASSPRQNTEAFF
TRBV4-2	TRBJ1-2	CASSQEQGVYGYTF
TRBV2	TRBJ2-1	CASNRQGPSSYNEQFF
TRBV27	TRBJ1-5	CATKPQGARNQPQHF